This is a list of T cell receptor beta chains from one sample in a study of cytomegalovirus exposure and HLA in healthy donors. Using immunoSEQ multiplex PCR, the repertoire was profiled, and TCRdb retains in-frame clones only, with some absent. Seen here are 100,000 to 150,000 clones, 65% to 80% observed once, and the top ten hold about 12%. Input material: PBMCs. The origin of the receptors is a woman aged 60-75 years in good health and CMV-seropositive. CDR3s include the opening cysteine and the closing phenylalanine or tryptophan. A D gene is named only where the DNA matches it firmly. The size of a clone is reported for some rows only, either as once, few or many, or as a class for expanded clones.

. . TRBJ1-5 TRBV29-1 CSVGQYNQPQHF TGCAGCGTTGGACAGTACAATCAGCCCCAGCATTTT
. . TRBJ2-6 TRBV27 CASSHRTGANVLTF TGTGCCAGCAGCCACAGGACTGGGGCCAACGTCCTGACTTTC
. TRBD2 TRBJ2-3 TRBV11-2 CASTPLPSGRRDTQYF TGTGCCAGCACCCCATTGCCTAGCGGGAGGAGAGATACGCAGTATTTT
. . TRBJ1-2 TRBV6-1 CASSPGQLSMVGYTF TGTGCCAGCAGTCCCGGACAGCTTAGTATGGTAGGCTACACCTTC
. . TRBJ1-5 TRBV29-1 CSVKDRNQPQHF TGCAGCGTTAAAGACAGGAATCAGCCCCAGCATTTT
. TRBD2 TRBJ2-3 TRBV18 CASSPGLGLAGRDTQYF TGTGCCAGCTCACCAGGCTTGGGGCTAGCGGGACGGGATACGCAGTATTTT
. TRBD2 TRBJ2-7 TRBV4-1 CASSQDWGGKGDEQYF TGCGCCAGCAGCCAAGATTGGGGGGGGAAAGGAGACGAGCAGTACTTC
. . TRBJ1-2 TRBV7-9 CASSFLQGNYGYTF TGTGCCAGCAGCTTTCTGCAGGGGAACTATGGCTACACCTTC
. TRBD2 TRBJ2-3 TRBV7-8 CASTTPGGSADTQYF TGTGCCAGCACCACACCGGGCGGGAGCGCAGATACGCAGTATTTT
few . TRBJ1-1 TRBV4-2 CASSQDFTDTEAFF TGTGCCAGCAGCCAAGATTTTACGGACACTGAAGCTTTCTTT
few . TRBJ2-1 TRBV27 CASSNYNEQFF TGTGCCAGCAGCAACTACAATGAGCAGTTCTTC
. . TRBJ1-5 TRBV7-8 CASSPLIGRGSNQPQHF TGTGCCAGCAGCCCCTTAATAGGGCGGGGGAGCAATCAGCCCCAGCATTTT
. TRBD1 TRBJ2-1 TRBV9 CASSFQGAGDEQFF TGTGCCAGCAGCTTTCAGGGGGCCGGGGATGAGCAGTTCTTC
few . TRBJ1-1 TRBV7-9 CSSSRHINRANTEAFF TGTTCCAGCAGCCGACACATAAACAGGGCGAACACTGAAGCTTTCTTT
. . TRBJ1-2 TRBV7-3 CASSLDENYGYTF TGTGCCAGCAGCCTTGATGAGAACTATGGCTACACCTTC
. . TRBJ1-4 TRBV7-8 CASSDRQEIATNEKLFF TGTGCCAGCAGCGACCGACAGGAGATTGCAACTAATGAAAAGCTGTTTTTT
once . TRBJ1-6 TRBV6-5 CASSMTRGNSPLHF TGTGCCAGCAGTATGACCCGGGGGAATTCACCCCTCCACTTT
few . TRBJ1-4 TRBV5-1 CASSLQAPNEKLFF TGCGCCAGCAGCTTACAGGCCCCGAATGAAAAACTGTTTTTT
. . TRBJ2-7 TRBV6-6 CATSRTSTYEQYF TGTGCCACCTCCCGGACTTCTACCTACGAGCAGTACTTC
. . TRBJ1-1 TRBV7-2 CASSLGGGNTEAFF TGTGCCAGCAGCTTAGGGGGGGGGAACACTGAAGCTTTCTTT
. TRBD1 TRBJ1-2 TRBV9 CASSATPTGDYGYTF TGTGCCAGCAGCGCGACCCCGACAGGGGACTATGGCTACACCTTC
once TRBD1 TRBJ1-1 TRBV6-5 CASSYRDRYTEAFF TGTGCCAGCAGTTACCGGGACAGATACACTGAAGCTTTCTTT